The clone carrying this T cell receptor beta chain was seen a few times. Its antigen is unknown. These data are taken from a study of identical twins. Trimming cost V 1 base and J 10 bases, with 10 bases left between them. Germline loops: CDR1 DFQATT, CDR2 SNEGSKA (reference sequence). The CDR3 contains 11 residues. All donors were healthy Caucasians. TCRdb re-analysed the 5' RACE reads in MiXCR, keeping a single row per CDR3 protein. Found here are 650,000 to 750,000 distinct CDR3 sequences, around 20% of them singletons; the top ten hold over 4%. General study points: Partly confounded zero-insertion analyses could result from invariant MAIT and iNKT cells.

Separately, the same data were catalogued under a study of T cells expressing NK-cell markers. From that second work: Topping the CD3+CD56-NKG2C+ fraction as well were these clonotypes, in a handful of donors.

The sequence derives from a woman under 30 in good health. The sample consisted of PBMCs. The chain employs TRBV20-1 and TRBJ1-1; a weak D match, TRBD1 (5 bases). CDR3 nucleotides: TGCAGTGCTAGAGTCGGGGGTGGAGCTTTCTTT. Amino acid sequence: CSARVGGGAFF.